The T cell receptor (beta chain) under discussion was sequenced for a study of CXCR3-negative and CXCR3-positive naive CD8 T cells. The authors prepared UMI-labeled TRB cDNA libraries by 5' RACE. TCRdb derives one entry per CDR3 protein from the 5' RACE reads, leaving out DNA. This sample contains tens of thousands of distinct CDR3 sequences. CDR1 is MNHEY and CDR2 is SVGEGT in the germline V gene. This CDR3 is built from 13 residues. General study points: The study found comparably high diversity in both naive subsets and much lower diversity in memory CD8+ cells.

Concerning this clonotype itself: Its antigen is as yet unknown.

The receptor was isolated from a human donor in good health. Some clones in this sample may be carry-over from other donors' samples. The rearrangement uses TRBV6-2 or TRBV6-3 and TRBJ2-1. The sample was memory CD8+ T cells from blood. The CDR3 spells CASSYGENERQFF.